These T cell receptor beta chains were read from a single sample in a study of cytotoxic CD8 clonotypes in ibrutinib-treated CLL. Sequenced by immunoSEQ multiplex PCR; TCRdb stores in-frame clones only, minus some. The table includes under 200,000 clones, approximately 80% detected once. Material: PBMCs, obtained after 24 months of ibrutinib treatment. These receptor sequences come from a human donor with chronic lymphocytic leukemia. Each CDR3 is given with its conserved first and last residue. Fields, in order: V gene, D gene, J gene, clone size, CDR3 protein, CDR3 DNA. D genes are given only for firm matches. Rows give clone size only sometimes, using once, few, many, or a class for an expanded clone.

TRBV5-6	-	TRBJ1-6	-	CASRDTGTSYNSPLHF	TGTGCCAGCAGAGATACGGGGACCTCCTATAATTCACCCCTCCACTTT
TRBV19	TRBD1	TRBJ1-2	-	CASSIGRRQGKEAYGYTF	TGTGCCAGTAGTATAGGACGCCGACAGGGGAAGGAGGCTTATGGCTACACCTTC
TRBV9	TRBD2	TRBJ2-1	-	CASSLSGSIYNEQFF	TGTGCCAGCAGCTTGAGCGGGAGTATCTACAATGAGCAGTTCTTC
TRBV29-1	-	TRBJ1-5	-	CSVVPAPGAGQPQHF	TGCAGCGTTGTCCCGGCACCAGGGGCCGGTCAGCCCCAGCATTTT
TRBV7-8	-	TRBJ2-2	-	CASSLAGFNTGELFF	TGTGCCAGCAGCTTAGCAGGGTTTAACACCGGGGAGCTGTTTTTT
TRBV6-5	-	TRBJ2-2	-	CASSVGWNTGELFF	TGTGCCAGCAGTGTGGGGTGGAACACCGGGGAGCTGTTTTTT
TRBV6-1	TRBD2	TRBJ2-3	-	CASSGGGTSDTQYF	TGTGCCAGCAGTGGGGGGGGTACGTCAGATACGCAGTATTTT
TRBV28	TRBD1	TRBJ2-1	-	CATRGAGTGGRHEQFF	TGTGCCACCAGAGGAGCCGGGACAGGGGGAAGGCATGAGCAGTTCTTC
TRBV5-1	TRBD2	TRBJ2-5	-	CASSLGTLAGGQETQYF	TGCGCCAGCAGCTTGGGGACCCTAGCGGGGGGACAAGAGACCCAGTACTTC
TRBV30	-	TRBJ2-7	-	CAHRQNSYEQYF	TGTGCGCATAGGCAAAACTCCTACGAGCAGTACTTC
TRBV30	-	TRBJ2-3	-	CAWTEGGFDTQYF	TGTGCCTGGACCGAAGGGGGGTTTGATACGCAGTATTTT
TRBV5-6	-	TRBJ1-1	-	CASSLKDLDNTEAFF	TGTGCCAGCAGTTTAAAAGATCTGGACAACACTGAAGCTTTCTTT
TRBV6-6	-	TRBJ1-5	-	CASSYSGGDQPQHF	TGTGCCAGCAGTTACTCGGGAGGGGATCAGCCCCAGCATTTT
TRBV6-5	TRBD1	TRBJ2-7	-	CASSSGADRAYEQYF	TGTGCCAGCAGCTCTGGGGCCGACAGGGCATACGAGCAGTACTTC
TRBV7-3	TRBD2	TRBJ2-5	-	CASSAGSGSEETQYF	TGTGCCAGCAGCGCAGGTAGCGGGAGTGAGGAGACCCAGTACTTC
TRBV4-1	-	TRBJ2-2	-	CASSQDHFTGELFF	TGCGCCAGCAGCCAAGATCATTTCACCGGGGAGCTGTTTTTT
TRBV19	-	TRBJ1-1	once	CATSRAGVPNTEAFF	TGTGCCACCAGCAGAGCAGGGGTCCCGAACACTGAAGCTTTCTTT
TRBV19	-	TRBJ1-6	-	CASSWESSYNSPLHF	TGTGCCAGTAGTTGGGAGAGCTCCTATAATTCACCCCTCCACTTT
TRBV5-1	-	TRBJ2-3	few	CASRYTGHGDTQYF	TGCGCCAGCAGATATACGGGGCATGGAGATACGCAGTATTTT
TRBV4-3	-	TRBJ2-1	-	CASSQVTPGLTSSYNEQFF	TGCGCCAGCAGCCAAGTAACTCCTGGGCTGACGAGCTCCTACAATGAGCAGTTCTTC
TRBV10-1	TRBD1	TRBJ1-1	-	CASSDKGQGAAFF	TGCGCCAGCAGTGATAAGGGACAGGGGGCGGCTTTCTTT
TRBV11-3	-	TRBJ2-7	-	CASSLDARRDYEQYF	TGTGCCAGCAGCTTAGATGCGCGACGGGACTACGAGCAGTACTTC
TRBV5-1	TRBD2	TRBJ2-5	-	CASSLVGVAGGRQETQYF	TGCGCCAGCAGCTTGGTTGGAGTAGCGGGGGGAAGACAAGAGACCCAGTACTTC
TRBV2	-	TRBJ1-1	-	CASSDFRNTEAFF	TGTGCCAGCAGTGATTTTAGGAACACTGAAGCTTTCTTT
TRBV7-2	-	TRBJ2-1	-	CASSLGIATSSYNEQFF	TGTGCCAGCAGCTTAGGTATAGCGACGAGCTCCTACAATGAGCAGTTCTTC
TRBV28	-	TRBJ1-5	-	CASRGGQGQGQPQHF	TGTGCCAGCAGGGGTGGCCAGGGACAAGGTCAGCCCCAGCATTTT
TRBV6-5	-	TRBJ1-1	-	CASSSPRGRDTEAFF	TGTGCCAGCAGTTCCCCCCGGGGGCGGGACACTGAAGCTTTCTTT
TRBV7-2	-	TRBJ2-7	-	CASSSPGTYLYEQYF	TGTGCCAGCAGCTCCCCCGGGACGTACCTCTACGAGCAGTACTTC
TRBV4-1	-	TRBJ1-2	-	CASSQATGNYGYTF	TGCGCCAGCAGCCAAGCTACGGGTAACTATGGCTACACCTTC
TRBV6-5	-	TRBJ2-7	-	CASSHPVFIYEQYF	TGTGCCAGCAGTCACCCCGTCTTTATCTACGAGCAGTACTTC
TRBV6-1	-	TRBJ2-7	-	CASSEAPGKPYEQYF	TGTGCCAGCAGTGAAGCCCCGGGGAAGCCCTACGAGCAGTACTTC
TRBV30	TRBD2	TRBJ2-3	-	CAWKTSGGEVQYF	TGTGCCTGGAAAACTAGCGGGGGGGAAGTGCAGTATTTT
TRBV7-8	-	TRBJ1-5	-	CASSLERNQPQHF	TGTGCCAGCAGCTTGGAACGCAATCAGCCCCAGCATTTT
TRBV11-2	TRBD1	TRBJ2-7	-	CASSYAIAGQAYEQYF	TGTGCCAGCAGCTATGCAATCGCGGGACAGGCCTACGAGCAGTACTTC
TRBV7-6	TRBD1	TRBJ2-5	-	CASSLRQGVLGQETQYF	TGTGCCAGCAGCTTACGGCAGGGGGTTTTGGGCCAAGAGACCCAGTACTTC
TRBV12-5	-	TRBJ2-3	-	CASGLTGLETDTQYF	TGTGCTAGTGGTCTAACAGGGTTAGAAACAGATACGCAGTATTTT
TRBV28	-	TRBJ2-5	-	CASSLFLRGETQYF	TGTGCCAGCAGTTTATTCCTCAGGGGTGAGACCCAGTACTTC
TRBV7-8	TRBD2	TRBJ2-4	-	CASSSPAGGLLAKNIQYF	TGTGCCAGCAGCTCTCCAGCGGGGGGGTTGTTAGCCAAAAACATTCAGTACTTC
TRBV4-1	TRBD2	TRBJ2-5	-	CASSQDKRGLAAQETQYF	TGCGCCAGCAGCCAAGATAAACGGGGACTAGCAGCTCAAGAGACCCAGTACTTC
TRBV11-2	TRBD2	TRBJ2-7	-	CASSLDPSGRGYEQYF	TGTGCCAGCAGCTTAGATCCTAGCGGGAGGGGATACGAGCAGTACTTC
TRBV29-1	-	TRBJ2-7	few	CSVVGRGGSYEQYF	TGCAGCGTTGTAGGTAGGGGGGGAAGCTACGAGCAGTACTTC
TRBV27	-	TRBJ2-1	-	CASSLLNSGLNEQFF	TGTGCCAGCAGTTTACTCAATAGCGGCCTAAATGAGCAGTTCTTC
TRBV29-1	TRBD1	TRBJ1-2	-	CSVGETGAPGYTF	TGCAGCGTTGGGGAAACAGGGGCCCCTGGCTACACCTTC
TRBV7-8	-	TRBJ1-1	-	CASSPRDMNTEAFF	TGTGCCAGCAGCCCCCGGGACATGAACACTGAAGCTTTCTTT
TRBV7-9	TRBD2	TRBJ2-5	-	CASSFRTSGIQETQYF	TGTGCCAGCAGCTTTAGGACTAGCGGCATCCAAGAGACCCAGTACTTC
TRBV25-1	-	TRBJ1-4	-	CASISLNEKLFF	TGTGCCAGCATCAGTTTGAATGAAAAACTGTTTTTT
TRBV2	-	TRBJ1-6	-	CASMTAEYSPLHF	TGTGCCAGTATGACAGCGGAATATTCACCCCTCCACTTT
TRBV2	-	TRBJ1-2	once	CASSEAEYGYTF	TGTGCCAGCAGTGAGGCTGAATATGGCTACACCTTC
TRBV11-2	-	TRBJ2-1	-	CASKIQIEQFF	TGTGCCAGCAAGATTCAGATTGAGCAGTTCTTC
TRBV5-1	-	TRBJ2-2	few	CASSLVSTGELFF	TGCGCCAGCAGCTTGGTCTCCACCGGGGAGCTGTTTTTT